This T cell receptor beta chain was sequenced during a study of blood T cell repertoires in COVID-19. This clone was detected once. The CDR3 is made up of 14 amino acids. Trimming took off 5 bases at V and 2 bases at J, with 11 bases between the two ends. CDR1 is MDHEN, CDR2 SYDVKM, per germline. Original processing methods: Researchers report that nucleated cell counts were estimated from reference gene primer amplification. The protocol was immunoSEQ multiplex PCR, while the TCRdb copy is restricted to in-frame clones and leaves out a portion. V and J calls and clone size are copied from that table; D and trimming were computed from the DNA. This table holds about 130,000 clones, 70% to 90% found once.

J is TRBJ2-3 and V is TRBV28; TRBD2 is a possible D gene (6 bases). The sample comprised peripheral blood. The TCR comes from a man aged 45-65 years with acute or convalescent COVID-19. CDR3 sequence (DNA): TGTGCCAGCAGTAGCGGGCCCCCCACAGATACGCAGTATTTT. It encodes CASSSGPPTDTQYF. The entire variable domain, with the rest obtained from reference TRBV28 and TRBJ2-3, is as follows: DVKVTQSSRYLVKRTGEKVFLECVQDMDHENMFWYRQDPGLGLRLIYFSYDVKMKEKGDIPEGYSVSREKKERFSLILESASTNQTSMYLCASSSGPPTDTQYFGPGTRLTVL.